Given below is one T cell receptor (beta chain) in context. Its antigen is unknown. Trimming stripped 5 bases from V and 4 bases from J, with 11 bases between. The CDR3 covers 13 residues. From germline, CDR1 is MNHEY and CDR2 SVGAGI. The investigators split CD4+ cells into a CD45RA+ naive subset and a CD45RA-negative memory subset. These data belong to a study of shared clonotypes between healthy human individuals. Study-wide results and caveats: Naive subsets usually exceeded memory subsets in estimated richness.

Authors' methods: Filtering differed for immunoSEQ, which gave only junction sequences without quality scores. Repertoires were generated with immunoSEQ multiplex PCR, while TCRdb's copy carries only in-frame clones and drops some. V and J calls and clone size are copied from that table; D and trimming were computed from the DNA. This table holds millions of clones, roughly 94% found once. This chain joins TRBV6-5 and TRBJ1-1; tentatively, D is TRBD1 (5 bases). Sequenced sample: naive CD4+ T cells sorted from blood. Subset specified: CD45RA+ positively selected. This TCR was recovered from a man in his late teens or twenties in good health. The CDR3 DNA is TGTGCCAGCAGTCGGGGCTTGAGCACTGAAGCTTTCTTT. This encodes CASSRGLSTEAFF.